These 8 T cell receptor beta chains originate from one sample sequenced in a study of cytomegalovirus exposure and HLA in healthy donors. Vbeta (60) and Jbeta (13) primers were used in the PCR. Sequenced by immunoSEQ multiplex PCR; TCRdb stores in-frame clones only, minus some. The sample yields over 200,000 clones, around nine tenths seen once. The source material was PBMCs. These receptors all stem from a young woman in good health and CMV-seronegative.

The rearrangement uses TRBV5-1 and TRBJ2-7; D is unclear. This CDR3 is built from 18 residues. Germline V gives CDR1 SGHRS, CDR2 YFSETQ. With 0 bases removed from V and 2 bases from J, the gap between germline ends came to 21 bases. CDR3 sequence: CASSLDPPVAQVPYEQYF. CDR3 sequence (DNA): TGCGCCAGCAGCTTGGATCCCCCAGTCGCACAAGTGCCCTACGAGCAGTACTTC.

The chain carries TRBV18 and TRBJ2-3, with 9 nucleotides matching TRBD2. Germline trimming cut 1 base from V and 5 bases from J; bases unmatched to any gene: 7. The CDR3 runs 16 residues. CDR1 is KGHSH and CDR2 is LQKENI in the germline V gene. The CDR3 here is CASSPLAGGPEDTQYF. The CDR3 DNA reads as TGTGCCAGCTCACCACTCGCGGGGGGGCCTGAAGATACGCAGTATTTT.

This chain links TRBV4-2 with TRBJ1-3; no clear D. V lost 0 bases to trimming and J lost 0 bases, with 9 bases between them. CDR3 size: 16 residues. CDR1 and CDR2 (germline): LGHNA, YNFKEQ. The CDR3 coding sequence is TGTGCCAGCAGCCAAGAACGAGGGTTCTCTGGAAACACCATATATTTT. It translates to CASSQERGFSGNTIYF.

This clone was detected a few times. The rearrangement links TRBV9 to TRBJ2-3; TRBD1 might be the D (6 bases). Deletions cut 3 bases from V and 6 bases from J, with 23 bases between. The CDR3 runs to 17 residues. Germline V CDR1 and CDR2: SGDLS, YYNGEE. For the CDR3, the DNA is TGTGCCAGCAGCGGCTTAGGGGGACGCACAGGCTGGGATACGCAGTATTTT. Translating gives CASSGLGGRTGWDTQYF.

This clone was seen just once. The V and J genes are TRBV28 and TRBJ2-7; D might be TRBD2 (6 bases). Germline lookup yields CDR1 MDHEN and CDR2 SYDVKM. Trimming cost V 10 bases and J 0 bases, with 16 bases left between them. This CDR3 contains 14 residues. DNA of the CDR3: TGTGCCATTACCGGGACTCCGAGCTCCTACGAGCAGTACTTC. Residues: CAITGTPSSYEQYF.

This chain uses TRBV9 with TRBJ2-2, with a tentative D call TRBD2 (5 bases). The CDR3 extends over 14 amino acids. V lost 4 bases to trimming and J lost 5 bases, with 12 bases between them. CDR1 is SGDLS and CDR2 is YYNGEE in the germline V gene. CDR3 amino acids: CASSTRTGTGELFF. The CDR3 region has the DNA TGTGCCAGCAGCACCCGGACGGGAACCGGGGAGCTGTTTTTT.

Worth noting for this clone: At one end, the junction sequence differs from germline, possibly due to a read error. The chain joins TRBV25-1 to TRBJ2-2; a weak D match, TRBD1 (5 bases). Germline values: CDR1 MGHDK, CDR2 SYGVNS. The CDR3 totals 14 residues. CDR3 sequence (DNA): TGTGCCGGCAGTGAAAGGGGATGGACCGGGGAGCTGTTTTTT. Translated, it gives CAGSERGWTGELFF.

J is TRBJ1-2 and V is TRBV7-8; D gene uncertain. The CDR3 is 13 amino acids. V dropped 5 bases and J dropped 5 bases, with 12 bases sitting between them. CDR1 SGHVS and CDR2 FQNEAQ come from the germline V gene. The CDR3 sequence: CASSENRKYGYTF. The CDR3 DNA reads as TGTGCCAGCAGCGAGAATAGAAAGTATGGCTACACCTTC. Filled out from reference TRBV7-8 and TRBJ1-2, the complete variable domain reads GAGVSQSPRYKVAKRGQDVALRCDPISGHVSLFWYQQALGQGPEFLTYFQNEAQLDKSGLPSDRFFAERPEGSVSTLKIQRTQQEDSAVYLCASSENRKYGYTFGSGTRLTVV.